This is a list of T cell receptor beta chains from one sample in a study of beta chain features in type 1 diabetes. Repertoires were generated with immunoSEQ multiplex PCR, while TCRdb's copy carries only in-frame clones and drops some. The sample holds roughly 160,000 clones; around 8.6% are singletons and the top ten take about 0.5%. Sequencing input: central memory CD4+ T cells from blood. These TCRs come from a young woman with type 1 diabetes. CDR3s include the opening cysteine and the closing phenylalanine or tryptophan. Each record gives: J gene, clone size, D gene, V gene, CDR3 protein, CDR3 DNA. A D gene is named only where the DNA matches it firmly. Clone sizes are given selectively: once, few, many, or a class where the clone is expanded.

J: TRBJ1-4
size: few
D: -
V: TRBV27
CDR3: CASSLQGTNEKLFF
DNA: TGTGCCAGCAGTTTACAGGGAACTAATGAAAAACTGTTTTTT

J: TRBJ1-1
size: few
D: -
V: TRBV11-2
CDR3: CASSSSWGGTEAFF
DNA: TGTGCCAGCAGCTCCAGTTGGGGGGGCACTGAAGCTTTCTTT

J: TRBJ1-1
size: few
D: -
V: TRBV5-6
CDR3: CASSLGSGVLTGAFF
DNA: TGTGCCAGCAGCTTGGGGTCAGGGGTCCTTACGGGGGCTTTCTTT

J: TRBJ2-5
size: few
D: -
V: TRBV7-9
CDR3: CASRAGTHAVETQYF
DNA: TGTGCCAGCAGGGCCGGGACACATGCGGTGGAGACCCAGTACTTC

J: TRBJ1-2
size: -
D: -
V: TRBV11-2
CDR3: CASSLSDGLYGYTF
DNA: TGTGCCAGCAGCTTATCGGACGGACTCTATGGCTACACCTTC

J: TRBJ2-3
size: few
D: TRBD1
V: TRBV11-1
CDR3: CASSRTGETDTQYF
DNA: TGTGCCAGCAGCCGGACAGGAGAAACAGATACGCAGTATTTT

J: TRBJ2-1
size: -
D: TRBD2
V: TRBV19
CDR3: CASSREGTSGRNEQFF
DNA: TGTGCCAGTAGTAGGGAAGGGACTAGCGGGAGGAATGAGCAGTTCTTC

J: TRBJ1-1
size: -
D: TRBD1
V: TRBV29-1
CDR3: CSVPGTGAGKEAFF
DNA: TGCAGCGTCCCCGGGACAGGGGCCGGGAAAGAAGCTTTCTTT

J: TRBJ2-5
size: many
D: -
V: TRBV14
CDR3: CASSQRFGGSAETQYF
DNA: TGTGCCAGCAGCCAACGGTTTGGGGGGAGTGCAGAGACCCAGTACTTC

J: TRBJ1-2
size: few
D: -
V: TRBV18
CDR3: CASSPPESRPYGYTF
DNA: TGTGCCAGCTCACCACCCGAGAGCAGGCCTTATGGCTACACCTTC

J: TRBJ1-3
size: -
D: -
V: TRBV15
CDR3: CATSRDQGASGNTIYF
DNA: TGTGCCACCAGCAGAGATCAAGGGGCGTCTGGAAACACCATATATTTT

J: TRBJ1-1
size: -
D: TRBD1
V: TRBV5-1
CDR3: CASSFRTGPGTEAFF
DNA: TGCGCCAGCAGCTTTAGGACAGGCCCGGGCACTGAAGCTTTCTTT

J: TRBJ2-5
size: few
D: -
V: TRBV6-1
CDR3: CAISEFNQETQYF
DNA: TGTGCCATCAGTGAGTTCAACCAAGAGACCCAGTACTTC

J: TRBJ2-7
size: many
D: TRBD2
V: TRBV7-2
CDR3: CASSLSSGSRYEQYF
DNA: TGTGCCAGCAGCTTAAGTAGCGGGTCGAGGTACGAGCAGTACTTC

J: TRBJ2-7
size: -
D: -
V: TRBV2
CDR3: CASKLLAHEQYF
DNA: TGTGCCAGCAAACTTCTAGCGCACGAGCAGTACTTC